Sequencing of this TCR beta chain was carried out in a study of CD8+CD57+ T cells in acquired aplastic anemia. Study overall: On average, sorted CD4+ and CD8+ cells gave roughly 2.9 ug of DNA. Average CD4+ read depth in healthy donors was about 9.8 million reads. Overall study findings and caveats: A set of approximately 29 CD8+ CDR3 sequences was shared between patients and controls, and these sequences appeared highly expressed in patients. With respect to CD8+ Simpson's diversity, patients and controls did not differ significantly.

Comments on this clonotype: Its antigen is currently unknown.

According to the study, genomic DNA was the template for TCR beta VDJ and CDR3 profiling. TCRdb re-called the reads with MiXCR, one entry per CDR3 protein. This sample has fewer than 200,000 distinct CDR3 sequences, with 63% found just once. The sequencing input was sorted CD4+, CD8+, or CD8+CD57+ T cells (not recorded which) from PBMCs. The source of this sequence is a human donor in good health.

The chain's CDR3 is CASSEPLVQYF. CDR3 nucleotides: TGTGCCAGCAGTGAACCCCTCGTGCAGTACTTC. This sequence joins TRBV6-2 or TRBV6-3 and TRBJ2-7, with D hard to call. The CDR3 sequence is 11 residues long. V lost 5 bases and J lost 9, with 11 bases in between. Per the germline V gene, CDR1 is MNHEY and CDR2 is SVGEGT.